This TCR beta chain appears in the sequencing data of a study of cytomegalovirus exposure and HLA in healthy donors. Repertoires were generated with immunoSEQ multiplex PCR, while TCRdb's copy carries only in-frame clones and drops some. This table holds some 69,000 clones, nearly 96% found once. In germline, CDR1 is SNHLY, CDR2 FYNNEI. This CDR3 has 17 residues. Trimming at V came to 3 bases and at J to 4 bases, leaving 14 bases not matched to a gene. The V gene is TRBV2, the J gene TRBJ2-7; 8 nucleotides agree with TRBD2. The source is a woman aged 18-30 years in good health and CMV-seropositive. The material sequenced was PBMCs. Written as DNA, the CDR3 is TGTGCCAGCAGTGACGTGGACTTGGGGAGCGGGAGATACGAGCAGTACTTC. This gives the protein CASSDVDLGSGRYEQYF.